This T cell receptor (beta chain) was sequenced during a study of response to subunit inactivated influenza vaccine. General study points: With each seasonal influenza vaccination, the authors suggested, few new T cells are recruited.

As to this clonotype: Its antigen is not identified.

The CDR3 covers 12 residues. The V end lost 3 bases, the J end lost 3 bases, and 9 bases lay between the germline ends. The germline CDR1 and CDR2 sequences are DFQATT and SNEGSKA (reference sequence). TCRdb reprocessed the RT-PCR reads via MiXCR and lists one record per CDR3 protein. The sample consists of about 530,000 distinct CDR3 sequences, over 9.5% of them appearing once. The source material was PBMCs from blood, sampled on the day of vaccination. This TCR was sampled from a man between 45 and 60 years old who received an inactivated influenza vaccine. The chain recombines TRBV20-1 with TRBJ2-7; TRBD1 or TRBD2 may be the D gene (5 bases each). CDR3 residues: CSASRDLYEQYF. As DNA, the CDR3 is TGCAGTGCTAGCCGGGACCTCTACGAGCAGTACTTC.